Presented here are 5 T cell receptor beta chains from one specimen sequenced in a study of a mutant IDH1 vaccine in newly diagnosed glioma. Their antigens remain unidentified. Time point of the sample: week 23, last vaccination. Doses comprised 300 ug of mutant IDH1 20-mer peptide each, plus topical imiquimod. The assay was immunoSEQ multiplex PCR, and TCRdb's table has in-frame clones only and misses some. The sample has tens of thousands of clones, around 76% seen once. Source: PBMCs, taken from a glioma patient whose treatment included an IDH1 peptide vaccine. Source of these receptors: a man aged 50 to 60 with glioma.

This clone has just a few counts. The chain links TRBV7-8 to TRBJ2-3; weak D call: TRBD2 (6 bases). V lost 5 bases and J lost 9, with 9 bases in between. Germline V gene lookup returns CDR1 SGHVS and CDR2 FQNEAQ. The CDR3 sequence is 11 residues long. CDR3 sequence (DNA): TGTGCCAGCAGCCTGGAGGGGACGCAGTATTTT. Translation: CASSLEGTQYF.

The rearrangement uses TRBV30 and TRBJ2-6; TRBD2 might be the D (6 bases). CDR1 is GTSNPN, CDR2 SVGIG, per germline (reference sequence). Trimming shortened V by 8 bases and J by 4 bases, and 12 bases separated the two germline ends. The CDR3 is 13 amino acids. The CDR3 spells CARDGSGANVLTF. CDR3 DNA sequence: TGTGCCCGAGACGGGAGCGGGGCCAACGTCCTGACTTTC.

The V and J genes are TRBV9 and TRBJ2-5; the D is unclear. Germline lookup yields CDR1 SGDLS and CDR2 YYNGEE. This CDR3 has 16 amino acids. V lost 5 bases to trimming and J lost 1 base, with 18 bases between them. DNA of the CDR3: TGTGCCAGCAGTGCTCTTACCGCAGGCGGCCAAGAGACCCAGTACTTC. Its protein is CASSALTAGGQETQYF.

This clone has more than one count but fewer than ten. The chain recombines TRBV7-9 with TRBJ1-1; D not certain. The CDR3 totals 12 residues. Trimming shortened V by 1 base and J by 11 bases, and 11 bases separated the two germline ends. Germline V gives CDR1 SEHNR, CDR2 FQNEAQ (reference sequence). The CDR3 protein is CASSLEGHRAFF. The CDR3 DNA follows: TGTGCCAGCAGCTTAGAGGGCCACCGGGCTTTCTTT.

The chain uses TRBV25-1 and TRBJ1-4; 8 bases align to TRBD1. The CDR3 consists of 13 residues. The germline V gene encodes CDR1 MGHDK and CDR2 SYGVNS. The V and J ends lost 4 bases and 10 bases, in that order; junction bases with no gene match: 5. The CDR3 sequence: CASSARTGSKLFF. The CDR3, as DNA: TGTGCCAGCAGTGCGAGGACAGGGTCAAAACTGTTTTTT.